This TCR beta chain was profiled in a study of radiation and T cells in renal cell carcinoma. Sequenced by immunoSEQ multiplex PCR; TCRdb stores in-frame clones only, minus some. Of around 140,000 clones in the sample, approximately 87% were seen once. Trimming pared 4 bases from V and 4 bases from J, leaving 4 bases between. CDR1 is WSHSY and CDR2 is SAAADI in the germline V gene. CDR3 length: 11 amino acids. Described time point: baseline pretreatment blood. The treatment denotes: 15 Gy SBRT to primary tumor, nephrectomy 4 weeks later. V usage is TRBV10-2 and J usage is TRBJ2-5; D call uncertain. The sample in question was blood, obtained from a patient whose treatment included radiotherapy and nephrectomy. The sequence came from a woman aged 45-60 years with renal cell carcinoma. The CDR3 here is CASSVSETQYF. The CDR3 region has the DNA TGCGCCAGCAGTGTATCAGAGACCCAGTACTTC.